These T cell receptor beta chains were read from a single sample in a study of blood T cell repertoires in COVID-19. Clones were sequenced by immunoSEQ multiplex PCR, and TCRdb holds only the in-frame ones, with some missing. This sample carries some 110,000 clones, approximately 85% of them seen once, and the ten largest clones take approximately 7.9%. The sample consisted of peripheral blood. These receptors came from a man between 65 and 80 years old with acute or convalescent COVID-19. CDR3s include the opening cysteine and the closing phenylalanine or tryptophan. A clone size is listed for some rows: how often the clone was seen (once, few, many), or a class if it is expanded.

clone_size cdr3_length j_call v_call cdr3_aa
- 16 TRBJ2-1 TRBV18 CASSPDIGQGYNEQFF
- 14 TRBJ1-4 TRBV28 CASSLPGANEKLFF
- 14 TRBJ2-2 TRBV10-1 CASRTDRATGELFF
- 17 TRBJ1-2 TRBV4-1 CASSQYYIRQTSYGYTF
once 16 TRBJ2-2 TRBV18 CASSPGLAGGTGELFF
- 15 TRBJ2-1 TRBV27 CASSSREVAYNEQFF
- 20 TRBJ2-1 TRBV28 CASSFLYGLAGIGGYNEQFF
once 14 TRBJ1-2 TRBV10-3 CAISESNRGQGYTF
once 12 TRBJ2-7 TRBV14 CASSPGGLEQYF
many 17 TRBJ2-7 TRBV28 CASSPTTGADSTYEQYF
- 16 TRBJ2-3 TRBV2 CASRTGTASGTDTQYF
- 14 TRBJ2-7 TRBV18 CASSPTSPSYEQYF
- 14 TRBJ2-7 TRBV19 CASSIDAGTATAYF
- 14 TRBJ1-1 TRBV5-5 CASSTTVMNTEAFF
- 18 TRBJ1-5 TRBV2 CASSEGPGRSLSASPQHF
once 14 TRBJ1-2 TRBV7-9 CASSSKTARDGYTF
- 15 TRBJ1-3 TRBV7-3 CASSPGTGRGNTIYF
- 14 TRBJ1-2 TRBV5-1 CASSSQGADYGYTF
- 14 TRBJ1-1 TRBV19 CASSEQGSYTEAFF
few 15 TRBJ2-2 TRBV5-1 CASSLSQGVAGELFF
few 15 TRBJ2-7 TRBV27 CASSLGGSPSYEQYF
- 14 TRBJ2-7 TRBV5-6 CASSLATKTYEQYF
- 13 TRBJ2-7 TRBV3-1/TRBV3-2 CASSLGTSNEQYF
- 15 TRBJ2-2 TRBV5-1 CASTKGTVNTGELFF
- 16 TRBJ1-2 TRBV29-1 CSEPGTLQGANYGYTF
- 11 TRBJ1-2 TRBV20-1 CSARSGYGYTF
once 14 TRBJ2-7 TRBV28 CASSGVVPAYEQYF
few 13 TRBJ2-3 TRBV5-1 CASSSYPDRIEDF
few 14 TRBJ2-2 TRBV10-3 CAISGPGGPGELFF
few 14 TRBJ1-2 TRBV18 CASQLSREDYGYTF
- 14 TRBJ1-1 TRBV4-2 CASSPPGQGFSAFF
once 14 TRBJ2-4 TRBV7-2 CASSSRQGPTLQYF
- 14 TRBJ2-7 TRBV6-5 CASSLQDSAYEQYF
- 13 TRBJ1-1 TRBV7-3 CASSLIGVAEAFF
- 17 TRBJ2-3 TRBV5-4 CASSPAPGPGSPDTQYF
few 15 TRBJ2-1 TRBV10-1 CASSGGLAGYNEQFF
many 16 TRBJ2-5 TRBV5-1 CASSLGQLGGQETQYF
- 10 TRBJ1-4 TRBV28 CASRNEKLFF
- 15 TRBJ2-7 TRBV6-5 CASSYQLAGAGEQYF
- 13 TRBJ1-2 TRBV7-9 CASSLSLPYGYTF
- 17 TRBJ1-2 TRBV9 CASSPTPGTDVSYGYTF
- 17 TRBJ2-2 TRBV5-4 CASSLAQMTSNTGELFF
once 15 TRBJ1-1 TRBV5-4 CASSRGTPMNTEAFF
- 14 TRBJ1-3 TRBV7-9 CASSLDRSGNTIYF
- 16 TRBJ2-1 TRBV19 CASSILAGRSVHEQFF
- 15 TRBJ1-4 TRBV5-1 CASGPGGPTNEKLFF